Given below is one T cell receptor beta chain in context. The data derive from a study of blood T cell repertoires in COVID-19. Libraries were prepared by immunoSEQ multiplex PCR; TCRdb keeps only in-frame clonotypes and omits some of them. This table has about 420,000 clones, 70% to 90% appearing once. This CDR3 is built from 15 residues. Trimming shortened V by 6 bases and J by 2 bases, and 17 bases separated the two germline ends. The germline gives CDR1 MNHEY, CDR2 SMNVEV (reference sequence). Sequences were obtained from peripheral blood. This chain connects TRBV27 to TRBJ2-7; maybe TRBD1 (6 bases). The clonotype originates from a man between 18 and 35 years old with COVID-19, enrolled during active disease. CDR3 residues: CASRPRGGRPYEQYF. The CDR3 DNA reads TGTGCCAGCAGACCCAGGGGCGGCAGACCCTACGAGCAGTACTTC.